The rows below give T cell receptor beta chains drawn from one sample of a study of blood T cell repertoires in COVID-19. Using immunoSEQ multiplex PCR, the repertoire was profiled, and TCRdb retains in-frame clones only, with some absent. The sample lists about 210,000 clones; under 95% were seen once. Specimen: peripheral blood. Receptors originate from a man aged 25 to 45 with acute or convalescent COVID-19. CDR3s include the opening cysteine and the closing phenylalanine or tryptophan. A D gene is named only where the DNA matches it firmly. Size is omitted from some rows. Given values are once, few, many or a class for expanded clones.

clone_size j_call d_call v_call cdr3_aa cdr3_nt
once TRBJ2-7 TRBD2 TRBV9 CASSVEAGAYEQYF TGTGCCAGCAGCGTAGAGGCGGGGGCCTACGAGCAGTACTTC
few TRBJ1-2 NA TRBV27 CASSLKGEGYGYTF TGTGCCAGCAGTTTAAAAGGGGAAGGTTATGGCTACACCTTC
NA TRBJ1-4 TRBD1 TRBV5-1 CASSSGRTGENEKLFF TGCGCCAGCAGCTCGGGCCGGACAGGGGAAAATGAAAAACTGTTTTTT
NA TRBJ1-4 NA TRBV11-3 CASSSSFATNEKLFF TGTGCCAGCAGCTCCTCCTTTGCAACTAATGAAAAACTGTTTTTT
NA TRBJ2-2 NA TRBV15 CATSSLSGTGELFF TGTGCCACCAGCAGCCTCTCCGGCACCGGGGAGCTGTTTTTT
NA TRBJ2-1 NA TRBV5-1 CASSGRSQRVLEQFF TGCGCCAGCAGCGGAAGATCCCAGCGCGTCTTAGAGCAGTTCTTC
NA TRBJ2-3 TRBD2 TRBV27 CASHDAGADTQYF TGTGCCAGCCACGACGCGGGAGCAGATACGCAGTATTTT
NA TRBJ2-1 TRBD2 TRBV28 CPNPVLAGAHEQFF TGTCCAAATCCGGTGCTAGCGGGAGCCCATGAGCAGTTCTTC
NA TRBJ2-7 TRBD1 TRBV6-5 CASRADRGYEQYF TGTGCCAGCAGAGCAGACAGGGGATACGAGCAGTACTTC
NA TRBJ1-2 NA TRBV28 CASSFGFGSGYTF TGTGCCAGCAGTTTCGGCTTCGGGTCTGGCTACACCTTC
NA TRBJ2-2 NA TRBV24-1 CATSDQGMEYYTGELFF TGTGCCACCAGTGATCAGGGGATGGAGTATTACACCGGGGAGCTGTTTTTT